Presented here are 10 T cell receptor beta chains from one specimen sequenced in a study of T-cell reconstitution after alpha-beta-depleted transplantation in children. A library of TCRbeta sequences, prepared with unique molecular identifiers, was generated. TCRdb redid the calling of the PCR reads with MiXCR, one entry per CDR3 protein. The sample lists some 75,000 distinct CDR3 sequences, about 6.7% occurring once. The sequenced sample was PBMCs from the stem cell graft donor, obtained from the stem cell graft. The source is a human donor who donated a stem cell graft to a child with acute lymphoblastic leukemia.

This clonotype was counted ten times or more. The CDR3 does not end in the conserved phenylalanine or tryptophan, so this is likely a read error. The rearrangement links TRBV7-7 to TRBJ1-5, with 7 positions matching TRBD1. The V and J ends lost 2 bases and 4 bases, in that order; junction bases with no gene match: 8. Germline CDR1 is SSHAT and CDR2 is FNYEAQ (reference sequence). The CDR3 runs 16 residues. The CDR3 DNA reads TGTGCCAGCAGCTTACTCCTGGACAGGCCAAATCAGCCCCAGCATTTG. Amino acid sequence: CASSLLLDRPNQPQHL.

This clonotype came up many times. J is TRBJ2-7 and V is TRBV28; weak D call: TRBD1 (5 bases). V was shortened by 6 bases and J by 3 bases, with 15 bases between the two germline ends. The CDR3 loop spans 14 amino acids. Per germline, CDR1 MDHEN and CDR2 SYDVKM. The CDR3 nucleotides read TGTGCCAGCAGCCTCCGGACATTAAGCTACGAGCAGTACTTC. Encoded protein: CASSLRTLSYEQYF.

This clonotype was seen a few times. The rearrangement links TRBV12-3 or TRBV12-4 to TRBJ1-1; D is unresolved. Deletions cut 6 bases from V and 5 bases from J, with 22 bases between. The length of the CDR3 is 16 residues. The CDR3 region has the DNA TGTGCCAGCAGCCCTCCCGGGCCGCGAAGCGGGACTGAAGCTTTCTTT. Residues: CASSPPGPRSGTEAFF.

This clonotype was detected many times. Here the CDR3 DNA reads TGTGCCAGCAGCGCGGACTATGCCGGGGAGCTGTTTTTT. Translated, it gives CASSADYAGELFF. The V and J genes are TRBV6-4 and TRBJ2-2; weak D call: TRBD2 (6 bases). The CDR3 has 13 amino acids. Trimming removed 6 bases at V and 6 bases at J, with 11 bases between. Germline assignment: CDR1 MRHNA and CDR2 SNTAGT.

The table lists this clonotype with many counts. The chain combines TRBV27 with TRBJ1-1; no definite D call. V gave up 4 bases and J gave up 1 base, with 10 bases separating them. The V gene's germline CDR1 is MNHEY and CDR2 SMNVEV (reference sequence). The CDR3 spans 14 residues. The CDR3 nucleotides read TGTGCCAGCAGTTGGGCAGGCGAGAACACTGAAGCTTTCTTT. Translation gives CASSWAGENTEAFF.

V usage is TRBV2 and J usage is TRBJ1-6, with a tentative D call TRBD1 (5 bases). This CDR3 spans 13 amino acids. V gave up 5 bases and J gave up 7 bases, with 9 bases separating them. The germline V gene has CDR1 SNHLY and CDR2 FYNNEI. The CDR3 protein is CASSFGANSPLHF. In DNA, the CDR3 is TGTGCCAGCAGTTTCGGGGCCAATTCACCCCTCCACTTT. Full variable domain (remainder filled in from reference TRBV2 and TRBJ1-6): EPEVTQTPSHQVTQMGQEVILRCVPISNHLYFYWYRQILGQKVEFLVSFYNNEISEKSEIFDDQFSVERPDGSNFTLKIRSTKLEDSAMYFCASSFGANSPLHFGNGTRLTVT.

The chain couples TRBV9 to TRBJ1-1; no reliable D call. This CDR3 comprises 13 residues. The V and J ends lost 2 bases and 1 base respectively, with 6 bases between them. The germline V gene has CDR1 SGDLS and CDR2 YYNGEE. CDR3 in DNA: TGTGCCAGCAGCGTTGGAAGGAACACTGAAGCTTTCTTT. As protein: CASSVGRNTEAFF. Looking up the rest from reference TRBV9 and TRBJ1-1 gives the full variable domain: DSGVTQTPKHLITATGQRVTLRCSPRSGDLSVYWYQQSLDQGLQFLIQYYNGEERAKGNILERFSAQQFPDLHSELNLSSLELGDSALYFCASSVGRNTEAFFGQGTRLTVV.

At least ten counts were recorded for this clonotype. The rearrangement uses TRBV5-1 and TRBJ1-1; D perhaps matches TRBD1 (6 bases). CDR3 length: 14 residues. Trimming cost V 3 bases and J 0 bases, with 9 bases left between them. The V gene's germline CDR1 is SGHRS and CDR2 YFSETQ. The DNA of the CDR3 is TGCGCCAGCAGCTCCCGACAGGTGAACACTGAAGCTTTCTTT. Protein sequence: CASSSRQVNTEAFF.

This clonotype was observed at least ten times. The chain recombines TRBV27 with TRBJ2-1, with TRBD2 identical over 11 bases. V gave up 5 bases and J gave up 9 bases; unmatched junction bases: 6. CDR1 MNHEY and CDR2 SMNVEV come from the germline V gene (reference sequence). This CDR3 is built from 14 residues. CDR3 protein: CASSVAGGRGEQFF. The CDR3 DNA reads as TGTGCCAGCAGTGTAGCGGGGGGGCGGGGTGAGCAGTTCTTC.

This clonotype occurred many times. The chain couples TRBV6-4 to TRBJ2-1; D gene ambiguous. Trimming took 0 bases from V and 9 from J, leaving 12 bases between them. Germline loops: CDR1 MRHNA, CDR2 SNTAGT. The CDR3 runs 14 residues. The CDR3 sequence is CASSDSPEIGEQFF. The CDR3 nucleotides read TGTGCCAGCAGTGACTCGCCGGAAATCGGTGAGCAGTTCTTC.